This T cell receptor beta chain was identified during a study of identical twins. For this clonotype: Its antigen remains unidentified.

TCRdb reanalysed the 5' RACE reads using MiXCR and keeps one entry per CDR3 protein. The data contain 310,000 or so distinct CDR3 sequences, roughly 10% of them seen just once; the ten biggest clones take up about 7.1%. The CDR3 covers 16 residues. Trimming cost V 0 bases and J 5 bases; bases outside gene matches: 4. The germline CDR1 and CDR2 sequences are LGHNA and YSLEER. Study observations and caveats: Modelling approaches yielded underestimates of out-of-frame TCR alpha sharing between monozygotic twins. Within twin pairs, the out-of-frame alpha sequences they shared showed excess low generation probability. Clonotypes of the beta chain that were abundant in cord blood carried fewer insertions (memory repertoires showed none).

These data were also reused for a study on yellow fever vaccine responses in identical twins.

V is TRBV4-3 and J is TRBJ2-3; 11 bases align to TRBD2. Sequencing input: CD8+ T cells sorted from blood. This receptor was obtained from a woman between 18 and 29 years old in good health. The CDR3 region is CASSQETSGMVDTQYF. CDR3 sequence (DNA): TGCGCCAGCAGCCAAGAGACTAGCGGGATGGTAGATACGCAGTATTTT.